The 4 T cell receptor beta chains reported below all come from one sample, sequenced in a study of blood T cell repertoires in COVID-19. The assay was immunoSEQ multiplex PCR, and TCRdb's table has in-frame clones only and misses some. This sample has roughly 220,000 clones; about 91% occur once, and the top ten carry about 15%. Sequencing was carried out using PBMCs or T cells enriched from blood (not recorded which). These receptors were collected from a woman in her 50s with acute COVID-19.

This clone was seen only once. V and J are TRBV15 and TRBJ2-2; 8 positions agree with TRBD1. Per germline, CDR1 LNHNV and CDR2 YYDKDF (reference sequence). The CDR3 extends over 14 amino acids. V lost 2 bases to trimming and J lost 7 bases; unmatched junction nucleotides: 3. The CDR3 DNA reads as TGTGCCACCAGCAGATCTGGACAGGGCGGGGAGCTGTTTTTT. This sequence encodes CATSRSGQGGELFF.

The gene calls are TRBV4-1 and TRBJ2-7, with D possibly being TRBD2 (5 bases). Trimming shortened V by 2 bases and J by 1 base, and 12 bases separated the two germline ends. This CDR3 region has 15 residues. The germline V gene encodes CDR1 MGHRA and CDR2 YSYEKL. CDR3: CASSQHYGLSYEQYF. CDR3 coding DNA: TGCGCCAGCAGCCAACATTATGGACTGTCCTACGAGCAGTACTTC.

This chain connects TRBV30 to TRBJ2-7, with a tentative D call TRBD2 (6 bases). The V and J ends lost 4 bases and 12 bases respectively, with 22 bases between them. Germline CDR1 reads GTSNPN; CDR2 reads SVGIG (reference sequence). The CDR3 loop spans 13 amino acids. CDR3 protein: CAWKKRAGKDAYF. CDR3 DNA sequence: TGTGCCTGGAAGAAGCGGGCAGGGAAGGATGCGTACTTC.

This clone occurred once. The gene calls are TRBV19 and TRBJ1-2, with 7 bases lining up with TRBD1. With 6 bases clipped from V and 5 bases from J, the junction kept 6 bases outside the gene matches. CDR3 length: 13 residues. CDR1 LNHDA and CDR2 SQIVND come from the germline V gene (reference sequence). The CDR3 DNA follows: TGTGCCAGTAGGGAGGGGGCCCTATATGGCTACACCTTC. Its protein product is CASREGALYGYTF.